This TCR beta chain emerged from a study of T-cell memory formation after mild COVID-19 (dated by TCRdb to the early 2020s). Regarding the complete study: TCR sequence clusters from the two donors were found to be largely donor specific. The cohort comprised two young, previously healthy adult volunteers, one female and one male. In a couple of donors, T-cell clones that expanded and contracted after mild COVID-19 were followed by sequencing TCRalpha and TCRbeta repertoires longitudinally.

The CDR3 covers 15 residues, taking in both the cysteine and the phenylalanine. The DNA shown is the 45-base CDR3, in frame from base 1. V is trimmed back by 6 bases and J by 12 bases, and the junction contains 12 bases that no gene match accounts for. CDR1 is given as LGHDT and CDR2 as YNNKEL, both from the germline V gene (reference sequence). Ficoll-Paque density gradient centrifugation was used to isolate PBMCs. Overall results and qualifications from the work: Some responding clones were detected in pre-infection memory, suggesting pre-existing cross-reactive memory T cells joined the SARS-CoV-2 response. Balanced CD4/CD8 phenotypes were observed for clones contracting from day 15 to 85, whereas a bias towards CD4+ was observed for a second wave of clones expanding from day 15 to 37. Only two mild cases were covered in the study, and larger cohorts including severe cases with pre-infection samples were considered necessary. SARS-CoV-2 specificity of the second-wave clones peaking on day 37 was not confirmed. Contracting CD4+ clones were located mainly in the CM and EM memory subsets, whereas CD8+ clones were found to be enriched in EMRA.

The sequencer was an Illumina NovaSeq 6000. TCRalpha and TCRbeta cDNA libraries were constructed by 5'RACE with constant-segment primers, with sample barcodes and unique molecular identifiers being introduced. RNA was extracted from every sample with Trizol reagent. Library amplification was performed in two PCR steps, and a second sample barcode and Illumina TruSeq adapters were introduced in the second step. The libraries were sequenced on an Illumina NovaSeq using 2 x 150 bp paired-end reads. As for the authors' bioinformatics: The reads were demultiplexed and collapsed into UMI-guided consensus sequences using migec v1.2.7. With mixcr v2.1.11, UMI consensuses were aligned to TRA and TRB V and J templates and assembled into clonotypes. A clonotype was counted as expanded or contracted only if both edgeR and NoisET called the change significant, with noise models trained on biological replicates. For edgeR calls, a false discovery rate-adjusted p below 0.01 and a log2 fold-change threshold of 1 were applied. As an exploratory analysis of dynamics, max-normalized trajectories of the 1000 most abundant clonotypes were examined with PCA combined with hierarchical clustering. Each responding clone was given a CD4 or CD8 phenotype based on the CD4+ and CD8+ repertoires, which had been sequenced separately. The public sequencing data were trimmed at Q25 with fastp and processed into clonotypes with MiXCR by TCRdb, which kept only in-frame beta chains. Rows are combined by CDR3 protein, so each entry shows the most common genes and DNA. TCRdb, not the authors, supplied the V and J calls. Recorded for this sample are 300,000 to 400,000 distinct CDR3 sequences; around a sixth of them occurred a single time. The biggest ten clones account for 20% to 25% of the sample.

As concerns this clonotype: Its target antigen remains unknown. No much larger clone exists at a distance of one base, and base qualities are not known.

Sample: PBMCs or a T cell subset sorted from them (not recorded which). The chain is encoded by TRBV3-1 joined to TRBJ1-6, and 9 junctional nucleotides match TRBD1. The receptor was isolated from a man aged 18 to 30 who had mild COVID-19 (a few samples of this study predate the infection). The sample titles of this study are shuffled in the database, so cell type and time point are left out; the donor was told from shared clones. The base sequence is TGTGCCAGCAGACAAAGACAGGGGGAGTTGGGACCCCTCCACTTT. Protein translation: CASRQRQGELGPLHF.